This T cell receptor beta chain appears in the sequencing data of a study of shared clonotypes between healthy human individuals. Study-level points and caveats: The genetic and exposure-history diversity represented was limited by few donors.

The CDR3 extends over 17 amino acids. V was trimmed by 0 bases and J by 0 bases, leaving 12 bases between them. Germline CDR1 is LNHNV and CDR2 is YYDKDF (reference sequence). Worth noting for this clone: The antigen is not known.

Clones were read by immunoSEQ multiplex PCR, and TCRdb kept only the in-frame ones, dropping some. This repertoire shows roughly 640,000 clones, about 74% found once; its top ten account for approximately 1.8%. CD4+ cells underwent separation, giving CD45RA+ naive and CD45RA-negative memory subsets. The TCR was taken from a woman aged 25 to 39 in good health. The source material was memory CD4+ T cells sorted from blood. The sample's subset: CD45RA-negative fraction. The V call is TRBV15, the J call TRBJ1-5, with D maybe TRBD1 (6 bases). CDR3 sequence: CATSRDLGQSSNQPQHF. CDR3 in DNA: TGTGCCACCAGCAGAGACTTAGGACAGAGTAGCAATCAGCCCCAGCATTTT.